The TCR beta chain described here comes from a study of neoadjuvant anti-PD-1 for oral cavity cancer (dated by TCRdb to about 2021). A note on the overall study: Patients mostly received three to four biweekly doses of nivolumab at 3 mg/kg before curative-intent surgical resection. The parent correlative cohort included approximately twelve patients, with a 33% response rate. For patients who did not progress, a fourth nivolumab dose was given around day 43, followed by definitive surgical resection on days 50-56. Patients with complete response, partial response or stable disease by RECIST 1.1 were defined as responders, whereas patients with progression were defined as non-responders. Study-wide findings and limitations: After neoadjuvant nivolumab, significantly higher T cell clonality (Gini index) was found within PBMCs in non-responders than in responders. Only a few patients per response group were included in the TCR analyses, and larger cohorts for validation were called for by the authors. Higher pretreatment blood Treg/Th17 ratios correlated with higher pretreatment blood TCRbeta clonality and lower post-treatment tumor TCRbeta clonality.

Sample time point, as interpreted from the label and publication: after neoadjuvant nivolumab, at surgical resection. Patients were newly diagnosed with stage II-IVA oral cavity squamous cell carcinoma and had received no prior systemic or radiation treatment. The cohort consisted of patients with HPV-negative, locally advanced oral cavity squamous cell carcinoma. Peripheral blood mononuclear cells were analyzed directly, without maintenance or expansion in culture. The samples were drawn from a longitudinal correlative study tied to a single-arm phase II trial testing neoadjuvant nivolumab in oral cavity squamous cell carcinoma. Subject-matched pre- and post-treatment PBMCs and tumors from three responders and three non-responders underwent genomic DNA-based TCRbeta sequencing. Peripheral blood mononuclear cells were collected before nivolumab treatment and were collected again after treatment, at the time of surgery. Genomic DNA was isolated from PBMCs using the Maxwell RSC DNA from Cells kit.

V is shortened by 5 bases, J by 8 bases, and the region joining them spans 16 bases. Sequences SGHDT (CDR1) and YYEEEE (CDR2) are obtained from the germline V gene. Including cysteine and phenylalanine, the CDR3 has 13 amino acids. CDR3 DNA only is kept here, 39 bases in frame from base 1. For deep sequencing, each PBMC sample was run in six replicates, with libraries mostly built from 400 to 550 ng of input genomic DNA. TCRbeta libraries were prepared with the immunoSEQ hsTCRbeta kit according to the manufacturer's instructions. The finished libraries were brought together in one pool at about 2.8 nM, which was then read using an Illumina NovaSeq 6000 S4 flow cell. The authors processed their data as follows. The immunoSEQ Analyzer handled quality control and preprocessing of the raw data. The analysis was restricted to productive rearrangements, with each unique CDR3 amino acid sequence defining a clonotype. Repertoire clonality was estimated as the Gini-Simpson index, which was computed with the R package tcR. Student's t test was used to compare Gini indices, and Pearson correlation was used to assess associations with tumor size change. TCRdb carries this immuneACCESS record with in-frame sequences only. Its versions omit some clonotypes, under half of them owing to an unresolved V gene in the studies checked, with the rest unexplained. V, J and clone size derive from that table, while D and trimming were established from the DNA sequence. The sample table shows some 9,400 clones, and 60% to 75% are seen once. Under 5% of the sample goes to the ten largest clones.

Regarding this clone: The antigen it binds to is not known. Base qualities are not recorded, but no much larger clone differs from it by a single base.

Sequencing was performed on PBMCs, taken after nivolumab (anti-PD-1) treatment. The sequence is built from TRBV5-6 and TRBJ1-2, and possibly TRBD1, on 5 matching bases. The sequence came from a person aged 35-80 years with oral cavity squamous cell carcinoma. Here is the DNA: TGTGCCAGCAGGAGGAGAGGGGTTGGAGGCTACACCTTC. It translates as CASRRRGVGGYTF. The entire variable domain, with the stretches around the CDR3 drawn from the reference TRBV5-6 and TRBJ1-2 proteins, is DAGVTQSPTHLIKTRGQQVTLRCSPKSGHDTVSWYQQALGQGPQFIFQYYEEEERQRGNFPDRFSGHQFPNYSSELNVNALLLGDSALYLCASRRRGVGGYTFGSGTRLTVV.